These T cell receptor beta chains were read from a single sample in a study of a mutant IDH1 vaccine in newly diagnosed glioma. Here immunoSEQ multiplex PCR was the method, and the copy in TCRdb shows in-frame clones only, minus some. The sample consists of 35,000 to 40,000 clones, around 90% of them appearing once. The input for sequencing was PBMCs, taken from a glioma patient treated with radiotherapy, temozolomide or both. These receptors originate from a man younger than 35 with glioma. Each CDR3 is given with its conserved first and last residue. The order of the fields is J gene, V gene, CDR3 protein.

TRBJ1-6 | TRBV5-1 | CASSLERQYNSPLHF
TRBJ1-5 | TRBV19 | CASRPMGHSNQPQHF
TRBJ2-3 | TRBV2 | CASSSGTDTQYF
TRBJ1-1 | TRBV7-9 | CASSLVGPNTEAFF
TRBJ2-5 | TRBV7-9 | CASSLLSGGGETQYF
TRBJ2-2 | TRBV5-6 | CASSSVDRGRTGELFF
TRBJ1-1 | TRBV19 | CASLQGDTEAFF
TRBJ1-1 | TRBV19 | CASSMTMNTEAFF
TRBJ1-1 | TRBV6-5 | CASSGGRLNTEAFF
TRBJ2-1 | TRBV30 | CAWSDGRNEQFF
TRBJ1-1 | TRBV6-5 | CASSYGVHRDTEAFF
TRBJ1-1 | TRBV7-9 | CASSLPRTGGANTEAFF
TRBJ2-2 | TRBV29-1 | CSANLGRVNGELFF
TRBJ1-1 | TRBV7-9 | CASSFPQGWNTEAFF
TRBJ2-7 | TRBV5-4 | CASSSQGLAYSEQYF
TRBJ2-7 | TRBV2 | CASGLGYEQYF
TRBJ1-2 | TRBV4-3 | CASSQQQGSGYTF
TRBJ1-1 | TRBV25-1 | CASSLGRDRAEAFF
TRBJ2-7 | TRBV5-6 | CASSQYTAMGYEQYF
TRBJ2-5 | TRBV15 | CATSRGRGVAETQYF
TRBJ1-1 | TRBV4-3 | CASSQDWEGYTEAFF
TRBJ1-4 | TRBV7-9 | CASSLGDRTNEKLFF
TRBJ1-2 | TRBV9 | CASRGTEYYGYTF
TRBJ1-1 | TRBV2 | CASSADRGADEAFF
TRBJ2-1 | TRBV4-2 | CASSQDGAGGYNEQFF
TRBJ2-2 | TRBV4-3 | CASSPRLAEYTGELFF
TRBJ1-1 | TRBV5-1 | CASSLDRGMAFF
TRBJ1-2 | TRBV19 | CASSPDRHGYTF
TRBJ2-1 | TRBV6-4 | CASSEFPGQGGHEQFF
TRBJ1-1 | TRBV5-6 | CASSTRDRPNTEAFF
TRBJ1-5 | TRBV5-8 | CASSLPGGNQPQHF
TRBJ1-1 | TRBV7-8 | CASSLEGRRNTEAFF